This T cell receptor beta chain was identified in a study of cytomegalovirus exposure and HLA in healthy donors. Study findings and constraints: With later analysis, a missense DCLRE1C variant became linked to TCR beta V- and J-gene trimming. The classifier was said to identify cytomegalovirus status with high specificity and sensitivity.

60 Vbeta and 13 Jbeta primers were used in PCR. Sequencing was performed with immunoSEQ multiplex PCR; in TCRdb, only in-frame clones are kept and a portion is missing. The profile shows 140,000 to 150,000 clones, roughly four fifths of them singletons. This CDR3 contains 14 residues. The germline V gene has CDR1 SGHRS and CDR2 YFSETQ. V was clipped by 1 base and J by 3 bases, with 11 bases between them. A note on this clone: The antigen is unknown.

The specimen was PBMCs. This TCR was recovered from a man younger than 40 in good health and CMV-seronegative. The rearrangement links TRBV5-1 to TRBJ2-7, with D maybe TRBD2 (5 bases). The CDR3 DNA is TGCGCCAGCAGCTTGCGAGGGTTGAACTACGAGCAGTACTTC. As protein: CASSLRGLNYEQYF. The whole variable domain, remainder taken from reference TRBV5-1 and TRBJ2-7, is KAGVTQTPRYLIKTRGQQVTLSCSPISGHRSVSWYQQTPGQGLQFLFEYFSETQRNKGNFPGRFSGRQFSNSRSEMNVSTLELGDSALYLCASSLRGLNYEQYFGPGTRLTVT.